These 25 T cell receptor beta chains came from one sample sequenced in a study of CD8+ T cells in alopecia areata (dated by TCRdb to between 2018 and 2020). The library was produced with the immunoSEQ multiplex PCR assay. RNA was extracted from all samples and reverse transcribed into cDNA as template for TCR sequencing. Sourced from immuneACCESS, this table was stored by TCRdb with only in-frame sequences that have V and J called. A share of the clones is absent; for the studies checked, an unresolved V gene accounts for under half, and the remainder has no known explanation. The sample data list 98,000 or so clones, and about 60% of these were observed just once. Together, the top ten hold around a quarter of the sample. The sequenced sample was NKG2D-low CD8+ T cells sorted from blood. The sample's cell subset or site label is to be understood as: sorted CD8+ NKG2D-low blood T cells. These TCRs come from a human donor with alopecia areata.

V is TRBV11-2 and J is TRBJ1-1; D not resolved. Trimming removed 3 bases from V and 0 bases from J, with 8 bases in between. The CDR3 is 14 amino acids. In germline, CDR1 is SGHAT, CDR2 FQNNGV. CDR3 in DNA: TGTGCCAGCAGCTTGGCGAGGGTGAACACTGAAGCTTTCTTT. It specifies CASSLARVNTEAFF.

This chain joins TRBV5-6 and TRBJ1-5, with D unresolved. CDR3 length equals 12 residues. V gave up 2 bases and J gave up 7 bases, with 7 bases separating them. The germline V gene encodes CDR1 SGHDT and CDR2 YYEEEE. The CDR3 nucleotides read TGTGCCAGCAGCTTCGGGCGGCAGCCCCAGCATTTT. It specifies CASSFGRQPQHF.

This clone appeared once. Other DNA variants within this sample encode the same CDR3. The chain carries TRBV5-1 and TRBJ2-7; D call uncertain. The ends were cut back, 4 bases at V and 6 bases at J, with 8 bases in the middle. The CDR3 totals 11 residues. Germline V gene data show CDR1 as SGHRS and CDR2 as YFSETQ. CDR3 residues: CASSAGSEQYF. CDR3 DNA: TGCGCCAGCAGCGCAGGCTCCGAGCAGTACTTC.

Remarks on this clone: The junction differs from germline at one of its ends, possibly a read error. The chain combines TRBV7-3 with TRBJ2-5, with D uncertain. The germline V gene has CDR1 SGHTA and CDR2 FQGTGA. The CDR3 contains 13 residues. The CDR3 loop reads CVSSPENKETQYF. In nucleotides, the CDR3 is TGTGTCAGCAGCCCGGAAAATAAAGAGACCCAGTACTTC.

The rearrangement uses TRBV5-1 and TRBJ2-3; tentatively, D is TRBD1 or TRBD2 (5 bases each). The CDR3 sequence is 16 residues long. V lost 4 bases and J lost 2, with 17 bases in between. Germline lookup yields CDR1 SGHRS and CDR2 YFSETQ. This CDR3 is CASSVFWGSDTDTQYF. CDR3 nucleotide sequence: TGCGCCAGCAGCGTGTTTTGGGGGTCCGACACAGATACGCAGTATTTT.

This clone was counted only a few times. V and J are TRBV2 and TRBJ2-2, with 9 bases matching TRBD1. The CDR3 runs to 13 residues. V trimming: 6 bases; J trimming: 6 bases; junction bases outside the gene matches: 2. CDR1 is SNHLY, CDR2 FYNNEI, per germline. The CDR3 region is CASRRTGAGELFF. The CDR3 DNA is TGTGCCAGCAGGAGGACAGGGGCCGGGGAGCTGTTTTTT.

The chain uses TRBV6-8 and TRBJ2-1; the D gene is possibly TRBD1 (6 bases). V lost 10 bases and J lost 7, with 14 bases in between. Germline V CDR1 and CDR2: MNHGY, SAAAGT. CDR3 size: 12 residues. This CDR3 is CAIRGKPNEQFF. The CDR3 DNA is TGTGCCATTAGGGGGAAACCGAATGAGCAGTTCTTC.

This clone came up a few times. The chain joins TRBV4-1 to TRBJ2-7; 8 nucleotides match TRBD2. This CDR3 has 15 residues. Unmatched junction bases numbered 3, after V lost 1 base and J lost 1 base. Germline CDR1 and CDR2: MGHRA and YSYEKL. The CDR3 protein is CASSQVTSASYEQYF. CDR3 nucleotides: TGCGCCAGCAGCCAAGTGACTAGCGCATCCTACGAGCAGTACTTC.

CDR3 sequence reads: CASTAGSSYEQYF. The CDR3 nucleotides read TGTGCCAGCACGGCGGGCAGCTCCTACGAGCAGTACTTC. The chain joins TRBV6-6 to TRBJ2-7; a weak D match, TRBD2 (5 bases). V gave up 7 bases and J gave up 0 bases, with 10 bases separating them. The germline V gene has CDR1 MNHNY and CDR2 SVGAGI (reference sequence). There are 13 residues in the CDR3.

This clone was picked up a small number of times. The rearrangement uses TRBV27 and TRBJ2-1; TRBD1 aligns across 7 bases. The CDR3 sequence is 16 residues long. V shed 5 bases, J shed 0 bases, and the junction held 7 bases outside the gene matches. Per germline, CDR1 MNHEY and CDR2 SMNVEV (reference sequence). The CDR3 region is CASSTGTAGSYNEQFF. Written as DNA, the CDR3 is TGTGCCAGCAGTACGGGGACAGCCGGCTCCTACAATGAGCAGTTCTTC.

CDR3 in amino acids: CASSLGTGNQPQHF. DNA for the CDR3: TGTGCCAGCAGCTTGGGGACAGGGAATCAGCCCCAGCATTTT. The rearrangement uses TRBV5-6 and TRBJ1-5, with 8 bases fitting TRBD1. From germline, CDR1 is SGHDT and CDR2 YYEEEE. With V trimmed by 0 bases and J by 4 bases, 0 bases remained unmatched. The CDR3 has 14 amino acids.

V gene TRBV27 combines with J gene TRBJ2-7, with 9 bases that match TRBD2. The CDR3 runs to 15 residues. Germline values: CDR1 MNHEY, CDR2 SMNVEV (reference sequence). The V segment lost 3 bases and the J segment 3 bases; nucleotides outside the gene matches: 6. The CDR3 reads CASSLLAGIGYEQYF. The CDR3, as DNA: TGTGCCAGCAGTTTGCTAGCGGGAATAGGCTACGAGCAGTACTTC.

The chain links TRBV11-2 to TRBJ2-1; 8 bases map to TRBD2. The CDR3 runs 17 residues. Germline assignment: CDR1 SGHAT and CDR2 FQNNGV. V shed 2 bases, J shed 5 bases, and the junction held 11 bases outside the gene matches. The CDR3 DNA sequence: TGTGCCAGCAGCTTACAAGGGCGGACGGGAGGGGACAATGAGCAGTTCTTC. Translated: CASSLQGRTGGDNEQFF.

The chain combines TRBV7-8 with TRBJ2-7, with 10 bases aligning to TRBD1. The V segment lost 4 bases and the J segment 1 base; nucleotides outside the gene matches: 10. Germline V gene lookup returns CDR1 SGHVS and CDR2 FQNEAQ. The CDR3 has 17 residues. CDR3 DNA sequence: TGTGCCAGCAGCTCCCAACGACAGGGGGCCATATCCTACGAGCAGTACTTC. Translated, it gives CASSSQRQGAISYEQYF.

This clone was observed a few times. This rearrangement joins TRBV29-1 to TRBJ1-2; TRBD1 agrees at 7 bases. The CDR3 has 17 residues. Germline V CDR1 and CDR2: SQVTM, ANQGSEA. V dropped 3 bases and J dropped 0; count of bases not matched to a gene: 13. CDR3 bases: TGCAGCGTTGATGCGGGTGGGACAGCCCCTCCTAACTATGGCTACACCTTC. Translation: CSVDAGGTAPPNYGYTF.

This clone turned up a few times. The chain has TRBV7-9 and TRBJ2-3; TRBD1 or TRBD2 may be the D gene (6 bases each). V was pared by 6 bases and J by 3 bases, with 25 bases between. The CDR3 covers 18 residues. CDR1 is SEHNR, CDR2 FQNEAQ, per germline (reference sequence). The CDR3 reads CASRPRGSGGFATDTQYF. The CDR3 region has the DNA TGTGCCAGCAGGCCCAGGGGTAGCGGAGGCTTCGCTACAGATACGCAGTATTTT.

V is TRBV9 and J is TRBJ1-2, with D hard to call. CDR3 length: 13 residues. Deletions cut 0 bases from V and 7 bases from J, with 10 bases between. The germline gives CDR1 SGDLS, CDR2 YYNGEE. As DNA, the CDR3 is TGTGCCAGCAGCGTAGTCTCGGGGTTTGGCTACACCTTC. Amino acid sequence: CASSVVSGFGYTF.

This clone was observed a handful of times. The J gene is TRBJ1-1, the V gene TRBV5-6; TRBD1 is a possible D gene (5 bases). CDR1 is SGHDT and CDR2 is YYEEEE in the germline V gene. Trimming removed 5 bases from V and 12 bases from J, with 17 bases in between. This CDR3 has 12 residues. The CDR3 loop is CASSSGTGGTFF. For the CDR3, the DNA is TGTGCCAGCAGTTCCGGGACCGGCGGCACTTTCTTT.

The chain links TRBV28 to TRBJ1-5; no clear D. CDR3 length: 13 residues. Germline V CDR1 and CDR2: MDHEN, SYDVKM. V lost 3 bases, J lost 2 bases, and 5 bases lay in between. CDR3 amino acids: CASSLVGNQPQHF. For the CDR3, the DNA is TGTGCCAGCAGTTTGGTAGGCAATCAGCCCCAGCATTTT.

V usage is TRBV2 and J usage is TRBJ1-4; D is possibly TRBD1 (6 bases). There are 17 residues in the CDR3. Trimming left V 8 bases short and J 0 bases short, with 19 bases between. Germline V gives CDR1 SNHLY, CDR2 FYNNEI. The CDR3 spells CASHPGALDATNEKLFF. The CDR3 bases are TGTGCCAGCCATCCAGGGGCTCTTGATGCAACTAATGAAAAACTGTTTTTT.

This chain uses TRBV7-9 with TRBJ2-7, with D tentatively TRBD1 (6 bases). The germline gives CDR1 SEHNR, CDR2 FQNEAQ (reference sequence). The ends were cut back, 5 bases at V and 5 bases at J, with 13 bases in the middle. The CDR3 has 13 amino acids. The CDR3 region is CASSPGVRDEQYF. DNA for the CDR3: TGTGCCAGCAGCCCAGGGGTAAGGGACGAGCAGTACTTC.

The V call is TRBV4-1, the J call TRBJ2-1, with TRBD1 as a possible D gene (6 bases). V gave up 3 bases and J gave up 8 bases, with 17 bases separating them. There are 15 residues in the CDR3. Germline CDR1 MGHRA, CDR2 YSYEKL. The CDR3: CASSQAQGSDHEQFF. Here the CDR3 DNA reads TGCGCCAGCAGCCAGGCCCAGGGGTCAGACCATGAGCAGTTCTTC.

The chain carries TRBV9 and TRBJ2-1, with 7 bases identical to TRBD2. The CDR3 runs 16 residues. With V trimmed by 0 bases and J by 5 bases, 8 bases remained unmatched. The germline V gene encodes CDR1 SGDLS and CDR2 YYNGEE. This CDR3 reads CASSVEGTTLHNEQFF. The CDR3 DNA sequence: TGTGCCAGCAGCGTAGAGGGGACTACCCTCCACAATGAGCAGTTCTTC.

The gene calls are TRBV27 and TRBJ2-3; D is unclear. The CDR3 length is 15 residues. V was clipped by 6 bases and J by 4 bases, with 17 bases between them. The germline gives CDR1 MNHEY, CDR2 SMNVEV (reference sequence). Written as DNA, the CDR3 is TGTGCCAGCAGGGCCTTAAGGCAGACTTCAGATACGCAGTATTTT. Encoded protein: CASRALRQTSDTQYF.

The rearrangement uses TRBV27 and TRBJ2-1, with a possible D match to TRBD2 (6 bases). Germline-derived CDR1 and CDR2 are MNHEY and SMNVEV (reference sequence). Trimming shortened V by 6 bases and J by 4 bases, and 16 bases separated the two germline ends. CDR3 length equals 15 residues. CDR3 residues: CASSLVSGAYNEQFF. The CDR3 region has the DNA TGTGCCAGCAGCCTGGTTAGCGGAGCTTACAATGAGCAGTTCTTC.